The clone carrying this T cell receptor (beta chain) was seen once. The data were taken from a study of T cell changes during pregnancy in multiple sclerosis. The data were produced by immunoSEQ multiplex PCR, yet TCRdb's version contains in-frame clones alone and is incomplete. The profile covers 50,000 to 60,000 clones, with less than 95% appearing a single time and about 3.7% taken by the ten largest. The material sequenced was peripheral blood, taken after pregnancy. The TCR comes from a female donor in good health, enrolled as a control in a pregnancy study.

The CDR3 reads CASSSPGGTEAFF. The CDR3 DNA follows: TGCGCCAGCAGCTCCCCGGGCGGGACGGAAGCTTTCTTT. This rearrangement joins TRBV5-1 to TRBJ1-1; D is perhaps TRBD1 (5 bases). V lost 3 bases and J lost 8, with 14 bases in between. Germline values: CDR1 SGHRS, CDR2 YFSETQ. The CDR3 is made up of 13 amino acids.